This T cell receptor (beta chain) was obtained from a study of T cells of healthy individuals. This clonotype was seen ten or more times. Germline V gene sequence: CDR1 DFQATT, CDR2 SNEGSKA (reference sequence). This CDR3 spans 14 amino acids. Trimming removed 5 bases from V and 3 bases from J, with 14 bases in between. TCRdb re-called the 5' RACE reads with MiXCR, one entry per CDR3 protein. Found here are tens of thousands of distinct CDR3 sequences, 16% of them singletons; the top ten hold around 4.7%. V is TRBV20-1 and J is TRBJ2-1; D possibly corresponds to TRBD2 (6 bases). This TCR came from a human donor in good health. The DNA of the CDR3 is TGCAGTGCTCCAAGGGACTTCCGCTACAATGAGCAGTTCTTC. As protein: CSAPRDFRYNEQFF.